This is a list of T cell receptor beta chains from one sample in a study of T cell repertoires in cytomegalovirus infection. Their antigens are not known. TCRdb independently ran MiXCR on the reads; one entry per CDR3 protein. Of about 55,000 distinct CDR3 sequences in the sample, roughly 20% were seen once. This specimen was CD8+ T cells from cultured PBMCs, taken from culture after CMV antigen stimulation. Every receptor here comes from a human donor in good health (CMV status not recorded). Some clones in this sample may be carry-over from other donors' samples. CDR3s include the opening cysteine and the closing phenylalanine or tryptophan. The D gene is left open where the match is weak. Clone size appears in some rows only: once, few, many, or a class for an expanded clone.

D gene	clone size	J gene	V gene	CDR3 protein	CDR3 DNA
NA	few	TRBJ2-1	TRBV10-3	CAISDPGLHNEQFF	TGTGCCATCAGTGACCCGGGACTCCACAATGAGCAGTTCTTC
NA	NA	TRBJ1-1	TRBV12-3/TRBV12-4	CASSGNLNTEAFF	TGTGCCAGCAGTGGTAATTTGAACACTGAAGCTTTCTTT
NA	few	TRBJ2-7	TRBV19	CATAPGHPYEQYF	TGTGCCACTGCACCGGGACACCCCTACGAGCAGTACTTC
TRBD2	NA	TRBJ2-2	TRBV7-2	CASSPRVTSGNTGELFF	TGTGCCAGCAGCCCCCGAGTTACTAGCGGGAACACCGGGGAGCTGTTTTTT
NA	few	TRBJ2-1	TRBV7-2	CASSDYNEQFF	TGTGCCAGCAGCGACTACAATGAGCAGTTCTTC
NA	NA	TRBJ2-6	TRBV10-3	CAISRGSGANVLTF	TGTGCCATCAGTCGAGGATCTGGGGCCAACGTCCTGACTTTC
NA	few	TRBJ1-2	TRBV28	CASSLLPKDGYTF	TGTGCCAGCAGTTTGTTGCCGAAGGATGGCTACACCTTC
TRBD2	NA	TRBJ2-1	TRBV7-9	CASLPGGGYNEQFF	TGTGCCAGCCTACCGGGCGGGGGTTATAATGAGCAGTTCTTC
TRBD1	NA	TRBJ1-3	TRBV6-5	CASSPGTGTSGNTIYF	TGTGCCAGCAGCCCCGGGACAGGGACTTCTGGAAACACCATATATTTT
NA	NA	TRBJ1-1	TRBV5-6	CASSVVGGNTEAFF	TGTGCCAGCAGCGTCGTAGGGGGGAACACTGAAGCTTTCTTT
NA	few	TRBJ2-2	TRBV7-8	CASSLERTPLTNTGELFF	TGTGCCAGCAGCTTAGAAAGGACGCCCTTAACGAACACCGGGGAGCTGTTTTTT
NA	NA	TRBJ1-1	TRBV12-3/TRBV12-4	CASTPGGGSTEAFF	TGTGCCAGCACCCCGGGAGGGGGTAGCACTGAAGCTTTCTTT
TRBD2	NA	TRBJ2-7	TRBV28	CASSLSGTYEQYF	TGTGCCAGCAGTCTTAGCGGGACCTACGAGCAGTACTTC
NA	NA	TRBJ2-1	TRBV7-8	CASSLVRGNEQFF	TGTGCCAGCAGCTTAGTTCGGGGGAATGAGCAGTTCTTC
NA	NA	TRBJ2-1	TRBV12-3/TRBV12-4	CASSPSWGEQFF	TGTGCCAGCAGCCCCTCTTGGGGTGAGCAGTTCTTC
NA	few	TRBJ1-2	TRBV7-9	CASTQMGGRDGYTF	TGTGCCAGCACCCAAATGGGGGGGCGGGATGGCTACACCTTC
TRBD1	few	TRBJ2-7	TRBV6-2/TRBV6-3	CASSYSLQGNYEQYF	TGTGCCAGCAGTTACTCGCTACAGGGGAACTACGAGCAGTACTTC
TRBD1	few	TRBJ2-7	TRBV29-1	CSVEDQTGLSYEQYF	TGCAGCGTTGAGGATCAGACAGGGCTCAGCTACGAGCAGTACTTC
TRBD1	few	TRBJ1-1	TRBV7-2	CASSSTGEAEAFF	TGTGCCAGCAGCTCGACAGGGGAGGCTGAAGCTTTCTTT
NA	many	TRBJ2-2	TRBV11-2	CASSSTVGTIAGELFF	TGTGCCAGCAGCTCCACCGTTGGGACCATTGCCGGGGAGCTGTTTTTT
NA	NA	TRBJ2-7	TRBV6-2/TRBV6-3	CASSYNIREQYF	TGTGCCAGCAGTTACAACATCAGGGAGCAGTACTTC
NA	NA	TRBJ2-2	TRBV4-2	CAIAGDPRTGELFF	TGTGCCATTGCCGGGGACCCTAGAACCGGGGAGCTGTTTTTT
TRBD1	NA	TRBJ2-4	TRBV6-1	CASKGFRDRDSQYF	TGTGCCAGCAAAGGGTTCAGGGATAGGGACAGTCAGTACTTC
TRBD1	NA	TRBJ2-1	TRBV7-2	CASSSRDRVPGNEQFF	TGTGCCAGCAGCTCCCGGGACAGGGTTCCTGGCAATGAGCAGTTCTTC
TRBD2	few	TRBJ2-7	TRBV5-4	CASSWGTGREQYF	TGTGCCAGCAGCTGGGGGACCGGGAGGGAGCAGTACTTC
NA	NA	TRBJ2-7	TRBV15	CATSRPSDTRDPYEQYF	TGTGCCACCAGCAGACCCTCGGACACACGAGACCCCTACGAGCAGTACTTC
NA	few	TRBJ2-1	TRBV19	CASRGDEQFF	TGTGCCAGCCGTGGGGACGAGCAGTTCTTC
TRBD2	few	TRBJ2-7	TRBV7-9	CASSSASGTFYEQYF	TGTGCCAGCAGCTCGGCTAGCGGGACCTTTTACGAGCAGTACTTC
NA	few	TRBJ2-7	TRBV28	CASSRRTDLEQYF	TGTGCCAGCAGCCGACGGACTGACCTGGAGCAGTACTTC
NA	NA	TRBJ2-6	TRBV15	CATSRMGETSSGANVLTF	TGTGCCACCAGCAGGATGGGAGAAACGAGCTCTGGGGCCAACGTCCTGACTTTC
NA	NA	TRBJ1-2	TRBV7-9	CASSLIQGPTFNYGYTF	TGTGCCAGCAGCTTAATTCAGGGGCCCACATTTAACTATGGCTACACCTTC
TRBD1	few	TRBJ2-4	TRBV2	CASRMDRPNFKNIQYF	TGTGCCAGCAGAATGGACAGGCCCAACTTTAAAAACATTCAGTACTTC
NA	NA	TRBJ1-6	TRBV20-1	CSAPPVRYNSPLHF	TGCAGTGCCCCCCCGGTTCGGTATAATTCACCCCTCCACTTT
TRBD2	few	TRBJ2-1	TRBV7-2	CASSSLAGGQFF	TGTGCCAGCAGCTCCTTAGCGGGGGGGCAGTTCTTC
NA	NA	TRBJ2-4	TRBV4-1	CASSQDGAGEDVKNIQYF	TGCGCCAGCAGCCAAGATGGGGCTGGAGAGGACGTCAAAAACATTCAGTACTTC
NA	few	TRBJ2-5	TRBV7-2	CASSPWGETQYF	TGTGCCAGCAGCCCGTGGGGAGAGACCCAGTACTTC
NA	few	TRBJ1-1	TRBV6-2/TRBV6-3	CASSYDRLNTEAFF	TGTGCCAGCAGTTACGACAGATTGAACACTGAAGCTTTCTTT
NA	NA	TRBJ1-1	TRBV5-3	CASSLSFGIPEAFF	TGTGCCAGCAGCTTGAGTTTCGGGATCCCTGAAGCTTTCTTT
NA	NA	TRBJ2-1	TRBV7-2	CASSHPGYNEQFF	TGTGCCAGCAGCCATCCCGGTTACAATGAGCAGTTCTTC
NA	few	TRBJ2-7	TRBV12-3/TRBV12-4	CASSYGGGSYEQYF	TGTGCCAGCAGTTACGGAGGGGGTTCCTACGAGCAGTACTTC
NA	NA	TRBJ2-1	TRBV7-6	CASSDRDKHDNEQFF	TGTGCCAGCAGCGACCGGGACAAACATGACAATGAGCAGTTCTTC
NA	NA	TRBJ2-7	TRBV28	CASSLAWGSTYEQYF	TGTGCCAGCAGTTTAGCTTGGGGCTCCACCTACGAGCAGTACTTC
NA	NA	TRBJ2-7	TRBV11-2	CASSLALAYEQYF	TGTGCCAGCAGCTTGGCGTTAGCCTACGAGCAGTACTTC
NA	NA	TRBJ2-1	TRBV27	CASSSSGSYNEQFF	TGTGCCAGCAGTTCGTCGGGGTCTTACAATGAGCAGTTCTTC
NA	NA	TRBJ2-7	TRBV6-2/TRBV6-3	CASSYSLYTLSEQYF	TGTGCCAGCAGTTATTCGCTCTACACCTTAAGCGAGCAGTACTTC